The clone carrying this T cell receptor beta chain has only one observation. Its specificity is unknown. This sample is drawn from a study of T cell responses to AZD1222 COVID-19 vaccine. Study-level findings and limits: Unmutated variant regions are reportedly the target of nearly half of TCRs that are spike-specific. Females outnumbered males among donors, who were mostly white British; clonal diversity was possibly underestimated. Spike-specific TCR breadth and depth both grew after two AZD1222 doses.

Per the germline V gene, CDR1 is LNHDA and CDR2 is SQIVND (reference sequence). The CDR3 consists of 15 residues. V was clipped by 6 bases and J by 6 bases, with 20 bases between them. TCRdb's copy holds only in-frame clones and misses some; the assay was immunoSEQ multiplex PCR. The sample includes 140,000 to 150,000 clones, roughly nine tenths of them seen just once. This TCR derives from an adult who received the AZD1222 COVID-19 vaccine. Here the sequenced sample was peripheral blood, taken 28 days after the second AZD1222 dose. V usage is TRBV19 and J usage is TRBJ1-1; no reliable D call. The CDR3 protein is CASSAPGRGEAEAFF. CDR3 bases: TGTGCCAGTAGCGCCCCCGGACGGGGAGAGGCTGAAGCTTTCTTT.